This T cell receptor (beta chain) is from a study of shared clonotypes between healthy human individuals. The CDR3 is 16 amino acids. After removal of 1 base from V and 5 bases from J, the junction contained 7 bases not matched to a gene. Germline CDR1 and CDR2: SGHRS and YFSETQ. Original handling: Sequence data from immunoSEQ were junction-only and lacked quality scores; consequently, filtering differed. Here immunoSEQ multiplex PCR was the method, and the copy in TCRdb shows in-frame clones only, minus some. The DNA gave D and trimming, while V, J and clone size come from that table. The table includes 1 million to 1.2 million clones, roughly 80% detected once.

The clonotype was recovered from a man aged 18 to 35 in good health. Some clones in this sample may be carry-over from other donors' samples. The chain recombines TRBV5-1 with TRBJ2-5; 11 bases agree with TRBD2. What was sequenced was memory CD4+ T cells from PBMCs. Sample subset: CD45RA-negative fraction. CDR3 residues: CASSLKASGRRETQYF. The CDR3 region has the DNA TGCGCCAGCAGCTTGAAAGCTAGCGGGAGGCGGGAGACCCAGTACTTC. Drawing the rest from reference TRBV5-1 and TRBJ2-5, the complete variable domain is KAGVTQTPRYLIKTRGQQVTLSCSPISGHRSVSWYQQTPGQGLQFLFEYFSETQRNKGNFPGRFSGRQFSNSRSEMNVSTLELGDSALYLCASSLKASGRRETQYFGPGTRLLVL.